This T cell receptor (beta chain) comes out of a study of high-grade serous ovarian cancer treatment subgroups. Study-level information: Samples averaged 14,192 reads and thousands of unique TCR beta rearrangements. Study results and limitations: Same-patient tumor repertoires overlapped at roughly 0.095 to 0.8; different patients barely overlapped.

Only one count was recorded for this clone. Its specificity is not known. The CDR3 is 15 residues long. From germline, CDR1 is MGHDK and CDR2 SYGVNS. V was shortened by 4 bases and J by 3 bases, with 12 bases between the two germline ends. Tumor samples were obtained before definitive surgery or chemotherapy. TCRdb keeps only in-frame clones here, not all; method: immunoSEQ multiplex PCR. The repertoire includes about 30,000 clones, approximately 79% of them detected once, and 2% to 2.5% sits in the top ten. The chain has TRBV25-1 and TRBJ1-4; D is unclear. The specimen was tumor tissue. This TCR came from a human donor with high-grade serous ovarian cancer. CDR3 DNA sequence: TGTGCCAGCAGTGGGTTCACCCCTGCTAATGAAAAACTGTTTTTT. As protein: CASSGFTPANEKLFF.